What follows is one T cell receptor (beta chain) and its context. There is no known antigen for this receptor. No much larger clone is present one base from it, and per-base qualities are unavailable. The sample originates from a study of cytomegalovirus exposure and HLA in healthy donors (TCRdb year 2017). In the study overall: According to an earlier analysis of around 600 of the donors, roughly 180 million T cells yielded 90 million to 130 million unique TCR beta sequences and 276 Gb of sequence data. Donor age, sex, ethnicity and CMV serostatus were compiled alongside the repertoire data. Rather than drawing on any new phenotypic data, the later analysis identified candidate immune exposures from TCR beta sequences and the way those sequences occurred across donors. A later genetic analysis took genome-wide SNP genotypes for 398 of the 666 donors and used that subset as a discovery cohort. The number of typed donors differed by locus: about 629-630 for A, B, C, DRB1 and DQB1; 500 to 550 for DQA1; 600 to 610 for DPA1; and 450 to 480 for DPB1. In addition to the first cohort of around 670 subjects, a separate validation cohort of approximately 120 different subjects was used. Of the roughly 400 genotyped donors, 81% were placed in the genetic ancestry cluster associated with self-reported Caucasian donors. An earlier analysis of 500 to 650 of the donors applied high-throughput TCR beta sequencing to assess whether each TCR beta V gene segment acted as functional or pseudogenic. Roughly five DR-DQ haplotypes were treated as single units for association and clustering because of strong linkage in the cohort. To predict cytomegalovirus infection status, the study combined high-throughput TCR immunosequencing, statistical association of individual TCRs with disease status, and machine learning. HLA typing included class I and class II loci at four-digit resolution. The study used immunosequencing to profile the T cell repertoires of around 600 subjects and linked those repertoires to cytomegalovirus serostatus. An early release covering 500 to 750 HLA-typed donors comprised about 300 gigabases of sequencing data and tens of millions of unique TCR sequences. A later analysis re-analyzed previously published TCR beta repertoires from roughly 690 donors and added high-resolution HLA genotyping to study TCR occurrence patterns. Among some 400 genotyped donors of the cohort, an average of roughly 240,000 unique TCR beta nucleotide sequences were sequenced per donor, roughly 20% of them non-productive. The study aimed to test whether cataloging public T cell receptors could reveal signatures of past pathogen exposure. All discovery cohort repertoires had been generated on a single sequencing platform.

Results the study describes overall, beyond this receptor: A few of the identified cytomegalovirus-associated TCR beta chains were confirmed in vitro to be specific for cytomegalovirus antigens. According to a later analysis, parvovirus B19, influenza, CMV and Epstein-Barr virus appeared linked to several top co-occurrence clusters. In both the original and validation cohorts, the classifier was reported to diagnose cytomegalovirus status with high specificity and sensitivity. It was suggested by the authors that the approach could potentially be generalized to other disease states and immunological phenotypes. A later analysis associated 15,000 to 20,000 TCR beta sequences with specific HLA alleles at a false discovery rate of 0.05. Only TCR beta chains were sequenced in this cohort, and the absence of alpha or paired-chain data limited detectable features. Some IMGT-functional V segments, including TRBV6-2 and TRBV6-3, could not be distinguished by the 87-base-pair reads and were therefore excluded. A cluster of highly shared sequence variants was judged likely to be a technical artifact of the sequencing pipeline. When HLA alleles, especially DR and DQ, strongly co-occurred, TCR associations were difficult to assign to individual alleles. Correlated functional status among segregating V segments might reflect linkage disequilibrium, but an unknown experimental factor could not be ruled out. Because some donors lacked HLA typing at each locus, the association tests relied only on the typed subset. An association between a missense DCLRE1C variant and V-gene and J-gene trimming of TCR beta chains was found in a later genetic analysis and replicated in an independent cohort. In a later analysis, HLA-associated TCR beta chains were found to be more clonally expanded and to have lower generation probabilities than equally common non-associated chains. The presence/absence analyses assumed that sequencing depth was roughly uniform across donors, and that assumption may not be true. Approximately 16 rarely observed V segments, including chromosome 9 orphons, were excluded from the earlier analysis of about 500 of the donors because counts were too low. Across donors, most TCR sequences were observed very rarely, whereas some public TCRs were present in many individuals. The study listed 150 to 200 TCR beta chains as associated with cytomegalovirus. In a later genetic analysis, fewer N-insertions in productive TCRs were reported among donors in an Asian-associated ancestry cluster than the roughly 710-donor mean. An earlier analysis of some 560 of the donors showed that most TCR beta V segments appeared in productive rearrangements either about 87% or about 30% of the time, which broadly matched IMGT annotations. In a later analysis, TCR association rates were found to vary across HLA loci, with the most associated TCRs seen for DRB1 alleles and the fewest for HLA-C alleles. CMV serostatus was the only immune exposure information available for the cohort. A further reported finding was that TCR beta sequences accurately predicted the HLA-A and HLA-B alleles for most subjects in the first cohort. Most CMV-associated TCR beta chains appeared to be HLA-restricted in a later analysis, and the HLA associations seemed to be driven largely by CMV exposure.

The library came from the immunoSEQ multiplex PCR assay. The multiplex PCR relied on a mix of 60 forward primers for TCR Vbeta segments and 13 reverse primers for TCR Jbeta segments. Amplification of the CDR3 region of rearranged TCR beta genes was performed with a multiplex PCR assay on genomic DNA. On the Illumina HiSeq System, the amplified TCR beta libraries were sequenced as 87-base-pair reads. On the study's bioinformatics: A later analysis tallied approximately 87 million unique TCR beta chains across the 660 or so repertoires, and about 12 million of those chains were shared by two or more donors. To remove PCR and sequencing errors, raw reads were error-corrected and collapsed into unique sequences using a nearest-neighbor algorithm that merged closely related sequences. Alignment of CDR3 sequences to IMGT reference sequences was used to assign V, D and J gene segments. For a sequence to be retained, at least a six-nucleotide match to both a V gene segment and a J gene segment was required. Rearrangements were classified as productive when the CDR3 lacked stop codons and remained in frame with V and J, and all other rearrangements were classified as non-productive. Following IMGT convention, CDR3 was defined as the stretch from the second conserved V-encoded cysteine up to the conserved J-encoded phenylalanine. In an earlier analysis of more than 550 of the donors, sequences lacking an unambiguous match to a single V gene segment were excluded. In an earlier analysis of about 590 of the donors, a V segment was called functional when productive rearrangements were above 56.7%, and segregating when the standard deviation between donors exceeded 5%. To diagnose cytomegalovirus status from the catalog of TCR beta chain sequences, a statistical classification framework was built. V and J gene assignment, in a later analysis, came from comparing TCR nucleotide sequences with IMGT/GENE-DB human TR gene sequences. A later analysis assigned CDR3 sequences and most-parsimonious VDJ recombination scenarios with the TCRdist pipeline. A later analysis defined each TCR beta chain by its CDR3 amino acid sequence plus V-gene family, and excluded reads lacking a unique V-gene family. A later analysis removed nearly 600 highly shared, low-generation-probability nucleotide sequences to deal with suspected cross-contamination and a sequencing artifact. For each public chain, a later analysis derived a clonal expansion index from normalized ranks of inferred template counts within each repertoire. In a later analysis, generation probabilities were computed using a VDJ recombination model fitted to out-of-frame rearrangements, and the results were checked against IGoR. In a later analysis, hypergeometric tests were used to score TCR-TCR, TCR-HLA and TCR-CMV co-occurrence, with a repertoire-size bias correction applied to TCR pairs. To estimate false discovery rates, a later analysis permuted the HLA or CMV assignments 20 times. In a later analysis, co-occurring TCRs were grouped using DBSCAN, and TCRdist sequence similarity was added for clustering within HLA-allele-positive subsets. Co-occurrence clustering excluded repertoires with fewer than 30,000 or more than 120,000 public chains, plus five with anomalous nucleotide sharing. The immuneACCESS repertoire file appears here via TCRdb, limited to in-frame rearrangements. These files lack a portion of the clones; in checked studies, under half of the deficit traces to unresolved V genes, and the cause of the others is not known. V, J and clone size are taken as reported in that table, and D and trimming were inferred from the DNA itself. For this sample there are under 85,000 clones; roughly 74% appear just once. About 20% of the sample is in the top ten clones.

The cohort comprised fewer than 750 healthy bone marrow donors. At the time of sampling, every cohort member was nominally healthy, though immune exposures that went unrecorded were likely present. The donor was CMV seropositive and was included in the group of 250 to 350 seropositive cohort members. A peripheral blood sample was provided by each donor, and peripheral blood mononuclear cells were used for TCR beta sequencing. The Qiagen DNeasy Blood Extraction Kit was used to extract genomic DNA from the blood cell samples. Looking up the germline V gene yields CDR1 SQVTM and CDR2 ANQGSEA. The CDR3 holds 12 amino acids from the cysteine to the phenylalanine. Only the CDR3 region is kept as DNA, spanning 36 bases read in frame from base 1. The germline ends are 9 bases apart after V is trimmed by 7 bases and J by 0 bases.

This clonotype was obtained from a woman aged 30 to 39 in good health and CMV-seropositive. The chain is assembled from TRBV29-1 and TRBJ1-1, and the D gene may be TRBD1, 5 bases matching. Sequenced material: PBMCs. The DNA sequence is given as TGCAGCGCGACAGTCATGAACACTGAAGCTTTCTTT. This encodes CSATVMNTEAFF.